The clone carrying this T cell receptor beta chain was seen ten or more times. Its matching antigen is unknown. For TCR beta, libraries came from quantitative 5'-RACE with molecular barcodes. MiXCR, run by TCRdb on the 5' RACE reads, gives a single entry per CDR3 protein. The data contain 220,000 or so distinct CDR3 sequences, roughly a tenth of them singletons. This entry belongs to a study of CD8 T cells in ankylosing spondylitis. The CDR3 is 13 residues long. Germline V CDR1 and CDR2: LNHDA, SQIVND (reference sequence). The V gene lost 1 base and the J gene lost 2 bases, with 5 bases spanning the gap. Points from the study as a whole: A motif in TCR beta, a set of roughly 8 highly homologous variants, appeared characteristic of ankylosing spondylitis blood.

The sample comprised blood, either unsorted or a sorted T cell fraction (not recorded which). The chain has TRBV19 and TRBJ2-5, with no clear D. The sequence came from a male donor with ankylosing spondylitis or in good health (not recorded which). CDR3 bases: TGTGCCAGTAGTATAGCGATACAAGAGACCCAGTACTTC. This sequence encodes CASSIAIQETQYF.